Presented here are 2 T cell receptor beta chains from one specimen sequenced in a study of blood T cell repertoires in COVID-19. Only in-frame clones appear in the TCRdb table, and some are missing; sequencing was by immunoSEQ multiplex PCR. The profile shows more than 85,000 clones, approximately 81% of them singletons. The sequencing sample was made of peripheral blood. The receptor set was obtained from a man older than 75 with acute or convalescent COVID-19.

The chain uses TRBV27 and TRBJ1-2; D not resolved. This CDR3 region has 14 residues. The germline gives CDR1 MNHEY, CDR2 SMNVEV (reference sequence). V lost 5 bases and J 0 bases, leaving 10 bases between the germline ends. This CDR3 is CASSRDNPNYGYTF. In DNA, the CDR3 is TGTGCCAGCAGTAGAGACAATCCTAACTATGGCTACACCTTC.

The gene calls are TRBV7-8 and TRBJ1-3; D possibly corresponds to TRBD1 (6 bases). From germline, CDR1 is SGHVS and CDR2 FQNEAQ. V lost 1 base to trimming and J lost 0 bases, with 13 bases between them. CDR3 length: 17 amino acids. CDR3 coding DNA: TGTGCCAGCAGCTTAGAGGCAGGGGTGCTCTCTGGAAACACCATATATTTT. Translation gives CASSLEAGVLSGNTIYF. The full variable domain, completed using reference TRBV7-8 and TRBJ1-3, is GAGVSQSPRYKVAKRGQDVALRCDPISGHVSLFWYQQALGQGPEFLTYFQNEAQLDKSGLPSDRFFAERPEGSVSTLKIQRTQQEDSAVYLCASSLEAGVLSGNTIYFGEGSWLTVV.